This T cell receptor beta chain was recorded in a study of beta chain features in type 1 diabetes. Overall study results and limits: Among all four CD4+ subsets, Type 1 diabetes patients had TCRB CDR3s that were moderately but significantly shorter.

Deletions cut 5 bases from V and 2 bases from J, with 15 bases between. Looked up from germline, CDR1 is SEHNR and CDR2 is FQNEAQ (reference sequence). This CDR3 spans 15 amino acids. Each sorted population was over 98% pure. A word on this clone: Antigen specificity is unknown.

Since all of the isolated RNA was reverse transcribed, expressed TCRB transcripts were what got sequenced. The data were produced by immunoSEQ multiplex PCR, yet TCRdb's version contains in-frame clones alone and is incomplete. The profile covers about 640,000 clones, with about an eighth appearing a single time and roughly 0.12% taken by the ten largest. This chain joins TRBV7-9 and TRBJ2-5, with D possibly TRBD1 on 6 matching bases. This receptor was taken from a man in his thirties or forties with type 1 diabetes. Sequenced: naive CD4+ T cells from blood. The DNA for the CDR3 is TGTGCCAGCAGCCTCCTCGGACAGCGGCAAGAGACCCAGTACTTC. Protein sequence: CASSLLGQRQETQYF. Using reference TRBV7-9 and TRBJ2-5 for the parts outside the CDR3, the full variable domain is DTGVSQNPRHKITKRGQNVTFRCDPISEHNRLYWYRQTLGQGPEFLTYFQNEAQLEKSRLLSDRFSAERPKGSFSTLEIQRTEQGDSAMYLCASSLLGQRQETQYFGPGTRLLVL.